This TCR beta chain was recovered during a study of blood T cells in healthy people across ages. With a J-beta primer mix and a sample-barcoded 5' primer, a second PCR ran 7 to 11 cycles. TCRdb itself ran the 5' RACE reads through MiXCR, one entry per CDR3 protein. This sample has roughly 860,000 distinct CDR3 sequences, with about 62% found just once. This CDR3 region has 15 residues. CDR1 and CDR2 from the germline V gene are MNHEY and SVGEGT. V shed 6 bases and J 6 bases; nucleotides not matched to a gene: 10. Russia was home to the donors, healthy Caucasian individuals aged about 6 to 90. The sample consisted of blood. V and J are TRBV6-2 or TRBV6-3 and TRBJ2-1; 8 bases are a match to TRBD2. This TCR derives from a young man in good health. DNA of the CDR3: TGTGCCAGCAGCTCCGCGCGGGGGGCAGGCAATGAGCAGTTCTTC. Translating it yields CASSSARGAGNEQFF.